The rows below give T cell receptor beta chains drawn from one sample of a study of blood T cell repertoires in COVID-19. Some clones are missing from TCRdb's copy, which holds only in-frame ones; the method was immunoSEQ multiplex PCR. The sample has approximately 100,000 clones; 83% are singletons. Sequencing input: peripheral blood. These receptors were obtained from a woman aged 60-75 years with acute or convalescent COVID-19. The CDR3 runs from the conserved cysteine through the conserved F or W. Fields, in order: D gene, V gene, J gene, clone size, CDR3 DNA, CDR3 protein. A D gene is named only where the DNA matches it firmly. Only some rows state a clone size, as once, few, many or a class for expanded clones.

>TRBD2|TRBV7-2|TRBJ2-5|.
TGTGCCAGCAGGCCTGGCGGGAGGGCCACTGAGACCCAGTACTTC
CASRPGGRATETQYF
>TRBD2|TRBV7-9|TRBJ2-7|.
TGTGCCAGCAGCTATAGCGGGTCCAAAGACGAGCAGTACTTC
CASSYSGSKDEQYF
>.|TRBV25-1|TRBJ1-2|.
TGTGCCAGCAGTGAATTCAGGGTTGGCTACACCTTC
CASSEFRVGYTF
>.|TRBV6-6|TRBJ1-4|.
TGTGCCAGCAGTCGAAGCGACAGATCAACTAATGAAAAACTGTTTTTT
CASSRSDRSTNEKLFF
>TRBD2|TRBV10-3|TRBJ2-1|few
TGTGCCACCGGACTAGCGGGTGATGAGCAGTTCTTC
CATGLAGDEQFF
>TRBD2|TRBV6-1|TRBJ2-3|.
TGTGCCAGCAGTGAAGTGCGACTAGCGGGAGGGCCGGATACGCAGTATTTT
CASSEVRLAGGPDTQYF
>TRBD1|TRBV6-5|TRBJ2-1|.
TGTGCCAGCAGTCGACAGACAGGGTCCTACAATGAGCAGTTCTTC
CASSRQTGSYNEQFF
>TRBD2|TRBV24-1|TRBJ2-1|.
TGTGCCACCAGTGATTTGCAGCTAGCGGGGTACAATGAGCAGTTCTTC
CATSDLQLAGYNEQFF
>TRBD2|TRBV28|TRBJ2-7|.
TGTGCCAGCAGTTTACGGTCAGGGAGGGACTACGAGCAGTACTTC
CASSLRSGRDYEQYF
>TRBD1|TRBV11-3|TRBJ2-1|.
TGTGCCAGCAGCATTCCCGGGACAGGCAATGAGCAGTTCTTC
CASSIPGTGNEQFF